The 11 T cell receptor beta chains given below trace back to one sample, sequenced in a study of blood T cell repertoires in COVID-19. Assay: immunoSEQ multiplex PCR; the TCRdb copy retains only in-frame clones and omits some. The top ten clones hold just over 0.85% of a sample with 350,000 to 450,000 clones, more than 85% of them seen once. The sample taken for sequencing was PBMCs or T cells enriched from blood (not recorded which). These receptors all come from a woman aged 35 to 49 who had been exposed to COVID-19.

V usage is TRBV6-5 and J usage is TRBJ1-6, with TRBD1 matching 7 bases. Trimming cost V 8 bases and J 8 bases; bases outside gene matches: 6. The CDR3 extends over 13 amino acids. Germline CDR1 is MNHEY and CDR2 is SVGAGI. Written as DNA, the CDR3 is TGTGCCAGCTCACGGCAGGGGGATTCACCCCTCCACTTT. Translation: CASSRQGDSPLHF.

The sample holds many counts of this clone. The chain uses TRBV12-3 or TRBV12-4 and TRBJ2-1, with TRBD2 as a possible D gene (6 bases). CDR3 length: 13 amino acids. The V gene lost 7 bases and the J gene lost 9 bases, with 16 bases spanning the gap. CDR3 region: CASTSVMGGEQFF. In DNA, the CDR3 is TGTGCCAGCACCTCCGTCATGGGGGGTGAGCAGTTCTTC.

Worth noting for this clone: The same CDR3 also results from other DNA sequences found in this sample. The V gene is TRBV6-5, the J gene TRBJ1-1; possibly TRBD1 for D (5 bases). The CDR3 is 15 residues long. Germline CDR1 is MNHEY and CDR2 is SVGAGI. Trimming shortened V by 0 bases and J by 0 bases, and 8 bases separated the two germline ends. The CDR3 here is CASSYSGGMNTEAFF. The CDR3, as DNA: TGTGCCAGCAGTTACTCGGGGGGTATGAACACTGAAGCTTTCTTT.

The chain is built from TRBV7-9 and TRBJ2-7; 8 bases match TRBD1. The CDR3 loop spans 14 amino acids. Germline V lookup: CDR1 SEHNR, CDR2 FQNEAQ (reference sequence). Trimming cost V 5 bases and J 6 bases; bases outside gene matches: 9. CDR3 region: CASSRGQGAVEQYF. The CDR3 DNA is TGTGCCAGCAGCCGCGGACAGGGAGCTGTCGAGCAGTACTTC.

J is TRBJ1-1 and V is TRBV9, with D possibly TRBD1 on 5 matching bases. Germline loops: CDR1 SGDLS, CDR2 YYNGEE. This CDR3 is built from 14 residues. Between the trimmed V and J ends, which lost 0 bases and 5 bases, there was a span of 11 bases. CDR3 in amino acids: CASSVAAGPTEAFF. The CDR3 DNA follows: TGTGCCAGCAGCGTAGCCGCAGGGCCAACTGAAGCTTTCTTT.

J is TRBJ1-1 and V is TRBV27; D gene unclear. V shed 5 bases and J shed 2 bases, with 3 bases lying between them. The CDR3 length is 11 residues. Germline loops: CDR1 MNHEY, CDR2 SMNVEV (reference sequence). Written as DNA, the CDR3 is TGTGCCAGCAGTACAAACACTGAAGCTTTCTTT. This sequence encodes CASSTNTEAFF.

This clone has only a few counts. The CDR3 nucleotides read TGCGCCAGCAGCCCCCGCCTAGCGGACTACGAGCAGTACTTC. Protein: CASSPRLADYEQYF. The chain links TRBV4-1 to TRBJ2-7; 7 bases map to TRBD2. The germline V gene has CDR1 MGHRA and CDR2 YSYEKL. The V and J ends lost 4 bases and 3 bases, in that order; junction bases with no gene match: 6. The CDR3 has 14 amino acids.

The chain combines TRBV13 with TRBJ1-6; the match to TRBD1 covers 10 bases. There are 16 residues in the CDR3. Trimming took 5 bases from V and 7 from J; bases not matched to a gene: 8. In germline, CDR1 is PRHDT, CDR2 FYEKMQ (reference sequence). The CDR3 here is CASSMILDRGNSPLHF. The CDR3 nucleotides are TGTGCCAGCAGCATGATCTTGGACAGGGGGAATTCACCCCTCCACTTT.

The chain combines TRBV5-8 with TRBJ1-1, with 10 bases lining up with TRBD1. This CDR3 is built from 15 residues. In germline, CDR1 is SGHTS, CDR2 YDEGEE. V shed 5 bases, J shed 1 base, and the junction held 5 bases outside the gene matches. The CDR3 reads CASRLTGGKNTEAFF. Here the CDR3 DNA reads TGTGCCAGCAGGTTGACAGGGGGCAAGAACACTGAAGCTTTCTTT.

The chain joins TRBV27 to TRBJ1-2; 8 bases are a match to TRBD1. Germline V gene data show CDR1 as MNHEY and CDR2 as SMNVEV (reference sequence). This CDR3 contains 12 residues. Trimming at V came to 3 bases and at J to 7 bases, leaving 1 base not matched to a gene. CDR3 in amino acids: CASSFTGGGYTF. CDR3 in DNA: TGTGCCAGCAGTTTCACAGGGGGTGGCTACACCTTC.

The gene calls are TRBV19 and TRBJ1-4, with TRBD1 matching over 8 bases. Germline CDR1 reads LNHDA; CDR2 reads SQIVND (reference sequence). The CDR3 covers 14 residues. With V trimmed by 7 bases and J by 7 bases, 8 bases remained unmatched. DNA for the CDR3: TGTGCCAGTACTTCAGGGGGCGTCGGTGAAAAACTGTTTTTT. Translated: CASTSGGVGEKLFF. Full variable domain (outside the CDR3, taken from reference TRBV19 and TRBJ1-4): DGGITQSPKYLFRKEGQNVTLSCEQNLNHDAMYWYRQDPGQGLRLIYYSQIVNDFQKGDIAEGYSVSREKKESFPLTVTSAQKNPTAFYLCASTSGGVGEKLFFGSGTQLSVL.